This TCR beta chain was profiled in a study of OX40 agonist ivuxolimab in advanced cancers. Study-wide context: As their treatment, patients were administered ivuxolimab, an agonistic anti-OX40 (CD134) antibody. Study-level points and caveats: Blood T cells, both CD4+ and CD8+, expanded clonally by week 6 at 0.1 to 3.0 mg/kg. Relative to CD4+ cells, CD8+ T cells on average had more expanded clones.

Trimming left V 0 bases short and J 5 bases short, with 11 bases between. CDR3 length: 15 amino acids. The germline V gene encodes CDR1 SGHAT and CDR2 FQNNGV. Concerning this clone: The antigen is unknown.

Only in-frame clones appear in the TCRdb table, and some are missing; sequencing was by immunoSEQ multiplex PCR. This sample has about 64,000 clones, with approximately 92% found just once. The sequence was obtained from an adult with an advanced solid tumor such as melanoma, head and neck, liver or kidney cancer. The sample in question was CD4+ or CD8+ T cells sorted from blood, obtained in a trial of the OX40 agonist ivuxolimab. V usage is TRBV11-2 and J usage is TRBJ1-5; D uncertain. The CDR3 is CASSLDWGVDQPQHF. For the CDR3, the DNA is TGTGCCAGCAGCTTAGATTGGGGTGTGGATCAGCCCCAGCATTTT.